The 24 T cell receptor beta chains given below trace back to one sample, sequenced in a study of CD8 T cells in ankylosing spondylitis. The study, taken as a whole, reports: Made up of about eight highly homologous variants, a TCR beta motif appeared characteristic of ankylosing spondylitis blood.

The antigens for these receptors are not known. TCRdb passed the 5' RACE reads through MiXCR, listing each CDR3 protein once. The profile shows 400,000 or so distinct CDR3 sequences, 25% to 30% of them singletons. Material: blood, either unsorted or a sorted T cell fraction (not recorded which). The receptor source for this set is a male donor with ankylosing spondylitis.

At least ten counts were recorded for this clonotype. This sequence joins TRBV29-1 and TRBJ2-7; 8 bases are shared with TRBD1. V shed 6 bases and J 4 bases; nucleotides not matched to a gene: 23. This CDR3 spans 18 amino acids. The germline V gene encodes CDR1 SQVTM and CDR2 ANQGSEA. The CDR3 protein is CSVLPQRQGIRGLYEQYF. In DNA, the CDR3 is TGCAGCGTCCTACCCCAGAGACAGGGGATAAGGGGCCTTTACGAGCAGTACTTC.

CDR3 sequence: CASRLGGASYGYTF. The CDR3 region has the DNA TGTGCCAGCAGACTCGGGGGGGCCAGCTATGGCTACACCTTC. This chain joins TRBV6-5 and TRBJ1-2; perhaps TRBD1 as D (6 bases). Germline assignment: CDR1 MNHEY and CDR2 SVGAGI. Trimming pared 6 bases from V and 4 bases from J, leaving 15 bases between. CDR3 length equals 14 residues.

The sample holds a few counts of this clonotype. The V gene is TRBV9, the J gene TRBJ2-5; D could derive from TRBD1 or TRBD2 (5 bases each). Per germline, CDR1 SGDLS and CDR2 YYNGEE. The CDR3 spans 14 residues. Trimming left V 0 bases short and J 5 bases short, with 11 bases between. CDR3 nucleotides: TGTGCCAGCAGCGTAGGACAGCGCGGGGAGACCCAGTACTTC. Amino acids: CASSVGQRGETQYF.

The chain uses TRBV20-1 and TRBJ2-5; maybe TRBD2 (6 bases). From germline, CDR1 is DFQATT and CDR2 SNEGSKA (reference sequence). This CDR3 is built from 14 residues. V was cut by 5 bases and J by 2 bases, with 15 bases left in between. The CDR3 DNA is TGCAGTGCTGTCTCCGCCGGAGGGCAAGAGACCCAGTACTTC. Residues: CSAVSAGGQETQYF.

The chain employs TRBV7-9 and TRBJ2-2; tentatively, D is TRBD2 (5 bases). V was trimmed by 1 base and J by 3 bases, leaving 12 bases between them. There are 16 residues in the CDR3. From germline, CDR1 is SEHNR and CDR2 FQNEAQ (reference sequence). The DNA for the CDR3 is TGTGCCAGCAGCTTAGTTCCGGTGGAGGACACCGGGGAGCTGTTTTTT. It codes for CASSLVPVEDTGELFF.

CDR3 amino acids: CSARKYGFGANVLTF. In DNA form, the CDR3 reads TGCAGTGCTAGAAAGTACGGCTTTGGGGCCAACGTCCTGACTTTC. The V and J genes are TRBV20-1 and TRBJ2-6; D unresolved. This CDR3 comprises 15 residues. V dropped 2 bases and J dropped 3 bases, with 11 bases sitting between them. Per germline, CDR1 DFQATT and CDR2 SNEGSKA (reference sequence).

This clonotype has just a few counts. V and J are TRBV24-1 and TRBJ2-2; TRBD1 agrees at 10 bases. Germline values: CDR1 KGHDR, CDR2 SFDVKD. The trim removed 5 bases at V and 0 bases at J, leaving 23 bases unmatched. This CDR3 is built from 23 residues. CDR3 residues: CATSALRPRRTGGQTPNTGELFF. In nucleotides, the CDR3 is TGTGCCACCAGTGCCCTTAGGCCCAGGAGGACAGGGGGTCAAACCCCGAACACCGGGGAGCTGTTTTTT.

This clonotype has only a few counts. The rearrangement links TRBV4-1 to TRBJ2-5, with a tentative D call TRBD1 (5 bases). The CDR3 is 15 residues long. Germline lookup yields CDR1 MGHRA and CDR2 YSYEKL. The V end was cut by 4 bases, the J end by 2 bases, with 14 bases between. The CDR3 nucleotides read TGCGCCAGCAGCCCCCAAGTGGGGCAACAAGAGACCCAGTACTTC. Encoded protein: CASSPQVGQQETQYF.

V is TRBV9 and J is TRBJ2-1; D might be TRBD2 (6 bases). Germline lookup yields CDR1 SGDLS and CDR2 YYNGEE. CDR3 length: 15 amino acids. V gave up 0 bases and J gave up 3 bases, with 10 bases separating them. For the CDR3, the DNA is TGTGCCAGCAGCGTAGCCCAGGGACTCTACAATGAGCAGTTCTTC. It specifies CASSVAQGLYNEQFF.

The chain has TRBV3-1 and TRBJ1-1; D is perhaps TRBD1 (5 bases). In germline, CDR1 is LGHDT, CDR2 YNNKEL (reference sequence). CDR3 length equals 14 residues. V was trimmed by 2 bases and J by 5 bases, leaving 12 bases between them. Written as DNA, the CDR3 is TGTGCCAGCAGCCAATCAGGAGAGGGGACTGAAGCTTTCTTT. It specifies CASSQSGEGTEAFF. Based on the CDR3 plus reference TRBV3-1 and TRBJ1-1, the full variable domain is DTAVSQTPKYLVTQMGNDKSIKCEQNLGHDTMYWYKQDSKKFLKIMFSYNNKELIINETVPNRFSPKSPDKAHLNLHINSLELGDSAVYFCASSQSGEGTEAFFGQGTRLTVV.

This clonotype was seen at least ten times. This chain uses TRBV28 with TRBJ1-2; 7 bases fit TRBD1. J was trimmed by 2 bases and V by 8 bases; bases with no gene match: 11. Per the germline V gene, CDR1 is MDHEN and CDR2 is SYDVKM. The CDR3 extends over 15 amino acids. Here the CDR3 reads CASRTQGEGNYGYTF. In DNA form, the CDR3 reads TGTGCCAGCCGTACCCAGGGGGAAGGGAACTATGGCTACACCTTC.

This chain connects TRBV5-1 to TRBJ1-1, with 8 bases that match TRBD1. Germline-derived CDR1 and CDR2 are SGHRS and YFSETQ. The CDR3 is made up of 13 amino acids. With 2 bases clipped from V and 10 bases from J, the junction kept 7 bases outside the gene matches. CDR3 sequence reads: CASSFGQGGVAFF. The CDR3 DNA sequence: TGCGCCAGCAGCTTTGGACAGGGCGGGGTAGCTTTCTTT.

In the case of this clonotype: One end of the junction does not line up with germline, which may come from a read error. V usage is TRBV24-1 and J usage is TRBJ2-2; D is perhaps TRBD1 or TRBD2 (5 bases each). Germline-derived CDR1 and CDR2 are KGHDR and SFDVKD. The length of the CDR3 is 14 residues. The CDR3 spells CATSGSAGAGDLFF. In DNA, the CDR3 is TGTGCCACCAGTGGTTCTGCGGGCGCTGGGGACCTGTTTTTT.

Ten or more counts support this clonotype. CDR3 residues: CASSSLGGRNTGELFF. In DNA form, the CDR3 reads TGTGCCAGCAGCTCCTTAGGGGGGCGCAACACCGGGGAGCTGTTTTTT. This chain connects TRBV3-1 to TRBJ2-2; the D call may be TRBD1 or TRBD2 (6 bases each). Germline V gene lookup returns CDR1 LGHDT and CDR2 YNNKEL (reference sequence). V was pared by 5 bases and J by 2 bases, with 15 bases between. This CDR3 spans 16 amino acids.

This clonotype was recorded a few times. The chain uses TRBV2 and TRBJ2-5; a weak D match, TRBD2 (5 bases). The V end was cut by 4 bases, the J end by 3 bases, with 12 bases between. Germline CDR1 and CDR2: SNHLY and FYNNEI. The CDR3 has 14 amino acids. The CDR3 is CASSGAPREETQYF. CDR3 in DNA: TGTGCCAGCAGTGGGGCCCCGAGGGAAGAGACCCAGTACTTC.

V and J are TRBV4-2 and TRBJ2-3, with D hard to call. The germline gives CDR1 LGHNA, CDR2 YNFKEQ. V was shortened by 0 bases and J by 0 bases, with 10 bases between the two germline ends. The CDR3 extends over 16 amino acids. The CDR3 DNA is TGTGCCAGCAGCCAAGATTGGAGTCTAAGCACAGATACGCAGTATTTT. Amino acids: CASSQDWSLSTDTQYF.

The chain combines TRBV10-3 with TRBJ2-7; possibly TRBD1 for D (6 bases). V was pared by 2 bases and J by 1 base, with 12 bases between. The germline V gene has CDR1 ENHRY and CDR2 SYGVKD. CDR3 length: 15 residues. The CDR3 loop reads CAISEVVDRSYEQYF. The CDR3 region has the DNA TGTGCCATCAGTGAGGTTGTGGACAGATCCTACGAGCAGTACTTC.

The CDR3 nucleotides read TGCAGTGTTAAGACAGGGCGGAACAATGAGCAGTTCTTC. Its protein product is CSVKTGRNNEQFF. The chain is built from TRBV20-1 and TRBJ2-1; 7 positions match TRBD1. This CDR3 contains 13 residues. The germline gives CDR1 DFQATT, CDR2 SNEGSKA (reference sequence). Losses at the gene ends were 7 bases for V and 5 bases for J; bases not matched to a gene: 8.

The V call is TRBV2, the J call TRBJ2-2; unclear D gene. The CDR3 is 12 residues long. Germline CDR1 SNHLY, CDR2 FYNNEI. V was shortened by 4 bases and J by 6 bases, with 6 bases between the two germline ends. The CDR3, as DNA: TGTGCCAGCAGTGGAACTCCCGGGGAGCTGTTTTTT. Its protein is CASSGTPGELFF.

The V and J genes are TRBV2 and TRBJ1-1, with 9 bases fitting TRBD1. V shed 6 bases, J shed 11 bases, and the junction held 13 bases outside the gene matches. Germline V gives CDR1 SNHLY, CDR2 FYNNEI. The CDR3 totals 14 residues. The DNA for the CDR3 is TGTGCCAGCAGCTTACTACAGGGGGCCGGGGATGCTTTCTTT. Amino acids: CASSLLQGAGDAFF.

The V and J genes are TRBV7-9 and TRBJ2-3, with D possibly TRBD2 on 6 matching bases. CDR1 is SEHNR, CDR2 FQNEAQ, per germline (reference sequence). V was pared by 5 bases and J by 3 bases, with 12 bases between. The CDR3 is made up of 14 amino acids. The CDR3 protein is CASSPRELTDTQYF. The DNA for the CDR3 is TGTGCCAGCAGCCCCCGGGAGTTGACAGATACGCAGTATTTT.

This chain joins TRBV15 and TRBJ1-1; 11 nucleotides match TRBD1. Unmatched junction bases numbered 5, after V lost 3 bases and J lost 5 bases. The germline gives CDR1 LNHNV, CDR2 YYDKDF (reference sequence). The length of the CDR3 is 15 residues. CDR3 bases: TGTGCCACCAGCAGGGACAGGGGGCTTGGGACTGAAGCTTTCTTT. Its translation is CATSRDRGLGTEAFF. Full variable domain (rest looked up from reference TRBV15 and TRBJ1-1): DAMVIQNPRYQVTQFGKPVTLSCSQTLNHNVMYWYQQKSSQAPKLLFHYYDKDFNNEADTPDNFQSRRPNTSFCFLDIRSPGLGDTAMYLCATSRDRGLGTEAFFGQGTRLTVV.

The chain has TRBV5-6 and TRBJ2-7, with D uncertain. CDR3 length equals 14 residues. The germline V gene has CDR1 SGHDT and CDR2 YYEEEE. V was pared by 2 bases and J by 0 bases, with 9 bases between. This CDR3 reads CASSLRRNSYEQYV. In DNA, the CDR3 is TGTGCCAGCAGCTTACGGCGGAACTCCTACGAGCAGTACGTC.

CDR3 in amino acids: CASSLYIETYNEQFF. CDR3 in DNA: TGTGCCAGCAGTTTATATATAGAGACCTACAATGAGCAGTTCTTC. This chain uses TRBV27 with TRBJ2-1; D uncertain. Trimming left V 1 base short and J 2 bases short, with 9 bases between. The length of the CDR3 is 15 residues. Germline lookup yields CDR1 MNHEY and CDR2 SMNVEV (reference sequence).